This passage covers 20 T cell receptor beta chains from one sample sequenced in a study of read filtering for tumor transcriptome and immune sequencing. The library was built from about 400 ng RNA with molecular barcoded adaptors for alpha/delta and beta/gamma chains. TCRdb used MiXCR to reprocess the reads, holding one entry per CDR3 protein. In the table there are 20,000 or so distinct CDR3 sequences, 20% to 25% of which are singletons. Material for sequencing was a population of CD138-negative cells sorted from bone marrow. Every receptor here comes from a donor aged 40 or older with multiple myeloma.

In its sample, this clonotype was seen many times. The chain combines TRBV2 with TRBJ2-1; TRBD1 matches at 10 bases. Germline V gene lookup returns CDR1 SNHLY and CDR2 FYNNEI. This CDR3 spans 14 amino acids. Germline trimming cut 6 bases from V and 5 bases from J; bases unmatched to any gene: 4. CDR3 region: CASRPGQGNNEQFF. DNA of the CDR3: TGTGCCAGCAGACCGGGACAGGGGAACAATGAGCAGTTCTTC.

This clonotype appeared a few times. This chain joins TRBV6-6 and TRBJ1-5; D is uncertain. The CDR3 has 19 residues. The V and J ends lost 3 bases and 0 bases respectively, with 21 bases between them. CDR1 MNHNY and CDR2 SVGAGI come from the germline V gene (reference sequence). The CDR3 DNA follows: TGTGCCAGCAGTTATTCGGGAGGCCCGTCAGATTATAGCAATCAGCCCCAGCATTTT. Translation gives CASSYSGGPSDYSNQPQHF.

This clonotype has at least ten counts. The chain's CDR3 is CASSSLAGISTDTQYF. The DNA of the CDR3 is TGTGCCAGCAGTTCACTAGCGGGGATTAGCACAGATACGCAGTATTTT. The chain joins TRBV27 to TRBJ2-3, with 10 bases lining up with TRBD2. The CDR3 runs 16 residues. The germline gives CDR1 MNHEY, CDR2 SMNVEV (reference sequence). Trimming cost V 4 bases and J 0 bases; bases outside gene matches: 4.

This clonotype was recorded many times. The V call is TRBV11-2, the J call TRBJ2-1; D is perhaps TRBD2 (6 bases). In germline, CDR1 is SGHAT, CDR2 FQNNGV. The V gene lost 2 bases and the J gene lost 2 bases, with 10 bases spanning the gap. CDR3 size: 15 residues. The CDR3 sequence is CASSLSGGTYNEQFF. The DNA of the CDR3 is TGTGCCAGCAGCTTATCGGGCGGGACCTACAATGAGCAGTTCTTC.

This clonotype was counted many times. The chain uses TRBV27 and TRBJ2-1; D possibly uses TRBD1 or TRBD2 (7 bases each). The germline V gene has CDR1 MNHEY and CDR2 SMNVEV (reference sequence). CDR3 length: 12 residues. Trimming left V 11 bases short and J 8 bases short, with 16 bases between. In DNA, the CDR3 is TGTGCCTCCAGGGGGACTACCGATGAGCAGTTCTTC. Translating it yields CASRGTTDEQFF.

This clonotype was recorded at least ten times. V and J are TRBV12-3 or TRBV12-4 and TRBJ2-1; possibly TRBD1 for D (5 bases). The length of the CDR3 is 15 residues. Trimming cost V 6 bases and J 0 bases, with 12 bases left between them. The CDR3 sequence is CASRRRVSSYNEQFF. DNA of the CDR3: TGTGCCAGCAGACGCAGGGTTAGCTCCTACAATGAGCAGTTCTTC.

This clonotype appeared many times. This chain links TRBV19 with TRBJ2-2; 10 bases align to TRBD2. V was pared by 10 bases and J by 3 bases, with 5 bases of the junction left unmatched. The CDR3 totals 14 residues. Germline loops: CDR1 LNHDA, CDR2 SQIVND (reference sequence). CDR3 DNA: TGTGCCACCAGACTAGCGGGTTACACCGGGGAGCTGTTTTTT. Translation: CATRLAGYTGELFF.

This chain connects TRBV27 to TRBJ2-5, with 7 bases fitting TRBD1. CDR1 is MNHEY, CDR2 SMNVEV, per germline (reference sequence). The CDR3 runs 15 residues. Germline trimming cut 3 bases from V and 1 base from J; bases unmatched to any gene: 5. The CDR3 loop is CASSFLGGGQETQYF. CDR3 bases: TGTGCCAGCAGTTTTTTAGGGGGCGGCCAAGAGACCCAGTACTTC.

This clonotype showed up many times. V gene TRBV6-6 combines with J gene TRBJ1-4; TRBD1 aligns across 9 bases. The V gene's germline CDR1 is MNHNY and CDR2 SVGAGI (reference sequence). J lost 3 bases, V lost 4 bases, and 3 bases had no gene match. This CDR3 has 15 amino acids. This CDR3 is CASSSRQGANEKLFF. The CDR3 DNA reads TGTGCCAGCAGTTCTCGACAGGGGGCTAATGAAAAACTGTTTTTT.

This clonotype came up many times. This CDR3 is CASSPPGQGVEPQHF. The CDR3 region has the DNA TGTGCCAGCAGTCCTCCGGGACAGGGAGTGGAGCCCCAGCATTTT. V is TRBV6-2 or TRBV6-3 and J is TRBJ1-5; 9 nucleotides agree with TRBD1. With 5 bases clipped from V and 8 bases from J, the junction kept 10 bases outside the gene matches. This CDR3 is 15 amino acids long. Per germline, CDR1 MNHEY and CDR2 SVGEGT.

This clonotype has at least ten counts. The rearrangement joins TRBV7-7 to TRBJ2-5, with TRBD1 matching 7 bases. This CDR3 has 13 residues. V gave up 5 bases and J gave up 5 bases; unmatched junction bases: 5. Germline CDR1 reads SSHAT; CDR2 reads FNYEAQ (reference sequence). In nucleotides, the CDR3 is TGTGCCAGCAGCAGGACAGGCCGGGAGACCCAGTACTTC. Amino acid sequence: CASSRTGRETQYF.

In its sample, this clonotype was seen many times. The CDR3 loop reads CASSPTIQNQPQHF. In nucleotides, the CDR3 is TGTGCCAGCAGTCCAACAATACAAAATCAGCCCCAGCATTTT. The chain has TRBV12-3 or TRBV12-4 and TRBJ1-5; no clear D. The CDR3 has 14 amino acids. Trimming left V 5 bases short and J 4 bases short, with 12 bases between.

At least ten counts were recorded for this clonotype. The V and J genes are TRBV20-1 and TRBJ1-2, with 8 nucleotides matching TRBD1. This CDR3 comprises 14 residues. Germline CDR1 and CDR2: DFQATT and SNEGSKA (reference sequence). V lost 6 bases to trimming and J lost 3 bases; unmatched junction nucleotides: 9. This CDR3 is CSAAGQGPHYGYTF. CDR3 DNA sequence: TGCAGTGCCGCAGGACAGGGTCCCCACTATGGCTACACCTTC.

This clonotype was recorded at least ten times. The chain carries TRBV7-3 and TRBJ2-1, with 7 bases fitting TRBD2. This CDR3 region has 14 residues. V dropped 5 bases and J dropped 7; count of bases not matched to a gene: 8. Per the germline V gene, CDR1 is SGHTA and CDR2 is FQGTGA. Here the CDR3 DNA reads TGTGCCAGCAGCCCGGGGGGACCGACTAATGAGCAGTTCTTC. Encoded protein: CASSPGGPTNEQFF.

This clonotype was counted many times. The chain is built from TRBV7-2 and TRBJ2-7; TRBD2 might be the D (5 bases). Germline V CDR1 and CDR2: SGHTA, FQGNSA. The CDR3 is 12 residues long. V gave up 3 bases and J gave up 9 bases, with 12 bases separating them. The CDR3 sequence: CASSFLGRGQYF. The CDR3 region has the DNA TGTGCCAGCAGCTTTCTGGGCCGGGGGCAGTACTTC.

For this clonotype: Given a much more abundant clone one base away, this may be a read error. V gene TRBV6-1 combines with J gene TRBJ2-5, with D unresolved. The CDR3 is made up of 13 amino acids. Per germline, CDR1 MNHNS and CDR2 SASEGT. The DNA for the CDR3 is TGTGCCAGCAGTGTTGGCAGCTCACCGACCCTGTACTTC. Its translation: CASSVGSSPTLYF.

This clonotype has only a few counts. The rearrangement uses TRBV7-9 and TRBJ2-4; D is unclear. Deletions cut 1 base from V and 0 bases from J, with 1 base between. Germline V gene data show CDR1 as SEHNR and CDR2 as FQNEAQ (reference sequence). This CDR3 has 13 residues. In nucleotides, the CDR3 is TGTGCCAGCAGCTTAGGAGCCAAAAACATTCAGTACTTC. Amino acid sequence: CASSLGAKNIQYF.

This clonotype was counted at least ten times. J is TRBJ1-1 and V is TRBV7-9, with D possibly being TRBD1 (5 bases). Trimming pared 4 bases from V and 6 bases from J, leaving 6 bases between. The germline gives CDR1 SEHNR, CDR2 FQNEAQ (reference sequence). The CDR3 is 11 amino acids. The CDR3 loop reads CASSSGAEAFF. As DNA, the CDR3 is TGTGCCAGCAGCTCGGGGGCTGAAGCTTTCTTT.

The table lists this clonotype with many counts. J is TRBJ2-1 and V is TRBV5-4, with D unresolved. Germline assignment: CDR1 SGHNT and CDR2 YYREEE (reference sequence). Trimming cost V 1 base and J 7 bases, with 9 bases left between them. The CDR3 contains 13 residues. CDR3: CASSLNWDNEQFF. CDR3 DNA sequence: TGTGCCAGCAGCTTGAATTGGGATAATGAGCAGTTCTTC.

This clonotype occurred a few times. This rearrangement joins TRBV3-1 to TRBJ1-5, with D perhaps TRBD1 (6 bases). The CDR3 length is 15 residues. Trimming pared 1 base from V and 6 bases from J, leaving 13 bases between. In germline, CDR1 is LGHDT, CDR2 YNNKEL (reference sequence). CDR3 nucleotides: TGTGCCAGCAGCCAAGGTCAGGGGTTGGCTCAGCCCCAGCATTTT. Its translation is CASSQGQGLAQPQHF.